Listed below are T cell receptor beta chains from one sample, sequenced in a study of shared clonotypes between healthy human individuals. Profiling relied on immunoSEQ multiplex PCR, and the TCRdb table lists in-frame clones only, not all of them. The sample contains hundreds of thousands of clones, roughly 94% of which appear only once. The specimen sequenced was naive CD8+ T cells sorted from blood. These receptors all come from a man younger than 45 in good health. Each CDR3 is given with its conserved first and last residue. A D gene is named only where the DNA matches it firmly. Part of the rows lack a size; the others show once, few, many or a class for expanded clones.

cdr3_aa	cdr3_nt	v_call	j_call	d_call	clone_size
CASSSTGKMADTQYF	TGTGCCAGCAGCTCGACAGGGAAAATGGCAGATACGCAGTATTTT	TRBV4-2	TRBJ2-3	TRBD1	.
CASTAGHMNTEAFF	TGTGCCAGTACCGCGGGACACATGAACACTGAAGCTTTCTTT	TRBV19	TRBJ1-1	.	once
CSVSSDGGNIQYF	TGCAGCGTTTCGTCGGATGGGGGAAACATTCAGTACTTC	TRBV29-1	TRBJ2-4	.	.
CASSEDWGATEAFF	TGTGCCAGCAGTGAAGATTGGGGTGCGACTGAAGCTTTCTTT	TRBV2	TRBJ1-1	.	.
CASKTKFGGGTEAFF	TGTGCCAGCAAAACCAAATTCGGGGGTGGCACTGAAGCTTTCTTT	TRBV7-8	TRBJ1-1	.	.
CASSLALAEHTDTQYF	TGTGCCAGCAGCTTAGCCCTAGCGGAGCACACAGATACGCAGTATTTT	TRBV7-6	TRBJ2-3	TRBD2	.
CASSVGPSAGQGTYEQYF	TGTGCCAGCAGCGTAGGCCCCTCTGCGGGACAGGGAACCTACGAGCAGTACTTC	TRBV9	TRBJ2-7	TRBD1	.
CASSWGGIPYEQYF	TGTGCCAGCAGCTGGGGGGGGATCCCCTACGAGCAGTACTTC	TRBV5-5	TRBJ2-7	TRBD2	.
CASSRAYTGELFF	TGTGCCAGCAGCCGGGCTTACACCGGGGAGCTGTTTTTT	TRBV14	TRBJ2-2	.	.
CASSLELSGSTDTQYF	TGTGCCAGCAGCTTAGAGTTGAGCGGGAGTACAGATACGCAGTATTTT	TRBV7-2	TRBJ2-3	TRBD2	.
CASSARGQTDTQYF	TGTGCCAGCAGCGCTAGGGGACAGACAGATACGCAGTATTTT	TRBV9	TRBJ2-3	TRBD1	.
CASSQDRGTQNEQFF	TGCGCCAGCAGCCAAGATCGAGGGACCCAGAATGAGCAGTTCTTC	TRBV4-3	TRBJ2-1	.	once
CASSFRGRGEQFF	TGTGCCAGCAGTTTCAGGGGCAGGGGTGAGCAGTTCTTC	TRBV27	TRBJ2-1	.	.
CATSRDRNTGELFF	TGTGCCACCAGCAGAGATCGGAACACCGGGGAGCTGTTTTTT	TRBV15	TRBJ2-2	.	.
CASSVGQGAYEQYF	TGTGCCAGCAGCGTAGGGCAGGGGGCCTACGAGCAGTACTTC	TRBV9	TRBJ2-7	TRBD1	few
CASSDHGTTQETQYF	TGTGCCAGCAGCGACCACGGGACTACACAAGAGACCCAGTACTTC	TRBV9	TRBJ2-5	TRBD2	.